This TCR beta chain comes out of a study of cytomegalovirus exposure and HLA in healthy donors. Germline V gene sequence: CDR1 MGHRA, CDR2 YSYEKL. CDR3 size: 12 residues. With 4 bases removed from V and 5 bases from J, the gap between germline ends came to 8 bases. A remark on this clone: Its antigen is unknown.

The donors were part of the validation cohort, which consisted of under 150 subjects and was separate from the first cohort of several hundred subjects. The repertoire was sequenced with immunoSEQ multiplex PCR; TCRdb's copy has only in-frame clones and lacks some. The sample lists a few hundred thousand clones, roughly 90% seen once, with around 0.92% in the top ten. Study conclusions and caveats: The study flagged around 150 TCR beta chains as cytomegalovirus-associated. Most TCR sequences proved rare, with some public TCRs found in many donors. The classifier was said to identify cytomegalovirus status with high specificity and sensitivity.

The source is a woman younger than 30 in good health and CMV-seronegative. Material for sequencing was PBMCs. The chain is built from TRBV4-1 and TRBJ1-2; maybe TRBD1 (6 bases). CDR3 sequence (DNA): TGCGCCAGCAGCCCGACAGGATATGGCTACACCTTC. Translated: CASSPTGYGYTF.